The 18 T cell receptor beta chains presented below share a single source sample, sequenced in a study of cytomegalovirus exposure and HLA in healthy donors listed by TCRdb under 2017. Library construction relied on the immunoSEQ multiplex PCR assay. Imported from immuneACCESS, the table was reduced by TCRdb to in-frame sequences with V and J called. These copies leave out some clones; in studies compared against another copy, an unresolved V gene accounts for under half, and the cause of the remainder is not known. The sample table lists fewer than 200,000 clones, around nine tenths of them with a count of one. 7.2% of the sample belongs to the ten largest clones. The material sequenced was PBMCs. Receptors originate from a man aged 25-40 years in good health and CMV-seropositive.

The CDR3, as DNA: TGTGCCAGCACCCGTGGGTACGAGCAGTACTTC. This gives the protein CASTRGYEQYF. This chain connects TRBV28 to TRBJ2-7, with no clear D. Germline V gene data show CDR1 as MDHEN and CDR2 as SYDVKM. The CDR3 consists of 11 residues. The V and J ends lost 7 bases and 4 bases respectively, with 8 bases between them.

The V gene is TRBV28, the J gene TRBJ1-3; D is uncertain. The CDR3 is 14 residues long. From germline, CDR1 is MDHEN and CDR2 SYDVKM. V was pared by 7 bases and J by 4 bases, with 14 bases between. Here the CDR3 reads CASIKAQYGNTIYF. The CDR3 nucleotides are TGTGCCAGCATCAAAGCCCAATACGGAAACACCATATATTTT.

The chain links TRBV7-9 to TRBJ1-1; D not resolved. The CDR3 contains 13 residues. V lost 1 base and J lost 2, with 5 bases in between. Per germline, CDR1 SEHNR and CDR2 FQNEAQ (reference sequence). CDR3 residues: CASSLEANTEAFF. DNA for the CDR3: TGTGCCAGCAGCTTAGAGGCTAACACTGAAGCTTTCTTT.

This chain links TRBV19 with TRBJ2-2; D possibly corresponds to TRBD1 (6 bases). Germline values: CDR1 LNHDA, CDR2 SQIVND (reference sequence). V was trimmed by 6 bases and J by 5 bases, leaving 10 bases between them. This CDR3 is built from 13 residues. Here the CDR3 reads CASRPQGTGELFF. In DNA form, the CDR3 reads TGTGCCAGTAGGCCCCAGGGGACCGGGGAGCTGTTTTTT.

In the case of this clone: The same CDR3 is also encoded by other DNA sequences in this sample. This chain connects TRBV4-2 to TRBJ2-7, with D uncertain. The germline gives CDR1 LGHNA, CDR2 YNFKEQ. V shed 1 base and J shed 0 bases, with 7 bases lying between them. The length of the CDR3 is 14 residues. The CDR3 region has the DNA TGTGCCAGCAGCCAAGGTGGTAGCTCCTACGAGCAGTACTTC. Translation gives CASSQGGSSYEQYF.

In this sample, this clone turned up once. The chain uses TRBV7-6 and TRBJ1-2, with TRBD1 identical over 7 bases. Germline V gene data show CDR1 as SGHVS and CDR2 as FNYEAQ. This CDR3 is built from 16 residues. The ends lost 4 bases at V and 2 bases at J; junction bases unmatched: 10. The CDR3 DNA reads TGTGCCAGCAGCTCCGGGGCCGGGACAGTGAACTATGGCTACACCTTC. This translates into CASSSGAGTVNYGYTF.

The V call is TRBV15, the J call TRBJ1-1; tentative D call: TRBD1 (5 bases). Trimming removed 2 bases at V and 1 base at J, with 8 bases between. The germline V gene encodes CDR1 LNHNV and CDR2 YYDKDF (reference sequence). The CDR3 extends over 14 amino acids. The CDR3 nucleotides read TGTGCCACCAGCAGAACCGGGGCGAACACTGAAGCTTTCTTT. Its protein is CATSRTGANTEAFF.

The chain is built from TRBV18 and TRBJ2-2, with 7 bases identical to TRBD1. The germline gives CDR1 KGHSH, CDR2 LQKENI. The length of the CDR3 is 16 residues. The V segment lost 2 bases and the J segment 4 bases; nucleotides outside the gene matches: 7. The CDR3 protein is CASSPSPDRTTGELFF. The CDR3 coding sequence is TGTGCCAGCTCACCAAGTCCGGACAGGACCACCGGGGAGCTGTTTTTT.

Note on this clone: Other DNA sequences in the same sample also yield this CDR3. This chain connects TRBV7-2 to TRBJ2-7, with 8 bases matching TRBD1. Losses at the gene ends were 0 bases for V and 3 bases for J; bases not matched to a gene: 1. Germline V gene sequence: CDR1 SGHTA, CDR2 FQGNSA. The CDR3 spans 14 residues. CDR3 DNA: TGTGCCAGCAGCTTAGCTGGGACAGGCTACGAGCAGTACTTC. The encoded protein is CASSLAGTGYEQYF.

This chain uses TRBV2 with TRBJ2-1, with TRBD2 matching 13 bases. Germline lookup yields CDR1 SNHLY and CDR2 FYNNEI. The CDR3 length is 15 residues. With V trimmed by 6 bases and J by 8 bases, 7 bases remained unmatched. CDR3 region: CASSFTSGRADEQFF. CDR3 in DNA: TGTGCCAGCAGCTTCACTAGCGGGAGGGCCGATGAGCAGTTCTTC. Supplemented by reference TRBV2 and TRBJ2-1, the full variable domain reads EPEVTQTPSHQVTQMGQEVILRCVPISNHLYFYWYRQILGQKVEFLVSFYNNEISEKSEIFDDQFSVERPDGSNFTLKIRSTKLEDSAMYFCASSFTSGRADEQFFGPGTRLTVL.

This chain links TRBV5-6 with TRBJ2-1; the D gene is possibly TRBD2 (5 bases). The V gene lost 0 bases and the J gene lost 0 bases, with 10 bases spanning the gap. Germline values: CDR1 SGHDT, CDR2 YYEEEE. The CDR3 spans 16 residues. The CDR3 spells CASSLVSGSSYNEQFF. CDR3 DNA: TGTGCCAGCAGCTTGGTCTCTGGGAGCTCCTACAATGAGCAGTTCTTC.

V and J are TRBV29-1 and TRBJ2-1; no firm D call. This CDR3 is 10 amino acids long. Trimming removed 3 bases at V and 7 bases at J, with 4 bases between. Germline V gives CDR1 SQVTM, CDR2 ANQGSEA. CDR3 sequence (DNA): TGCAGCGTTGACGGGAATGAGCAGTTCTTC. It codes for CSVDGNEQFF.

Of note for this clone: Other nucleotide sequences in the sample specify the same CDR3. The chain has TRBV19 and TRBJ2-7, with 10 bases lining up with TRBD1. Germline CDR1 LNHDA, CDR2 SQIVND (reference sequence). J lost 4 bases, V lost 9 bases, and 3 bases had no gene match. The length of the CDR3 is 12 residues. CDR3 region: CASRDRGYEQYF. The CDR3, as DNA: TGTGCCAGCAGGGACAGGGGTTACGAGCAGTACTTC.

This sequence joins TRBV4-3 and TRBJ2-1; a possible D gene is TRBD2 (6 bases). From germline, CDR1 is LGHNA and CDR2 YSLEER. Trimming removed 0 bases at V and 6 bases at J, with 12 bases between. The CDR3 has 15 residues. The CDR3 nucleotides are TGCGCCAGCAGCCAAGATGCTGCCGGGGGCAATGAGCAGTTCTTC. Its translation is CASSQDAAGGNEQFF.

This clone was observed a few times. The chain carries TRBV5-4 and TRBJ2-7; TRBD2 is a possible D gene (6 bases). CDR1 is SGHNT, CDR2 YYREEE, per germline (reference sequence). Deletions cut 0 bases from V and 3 bases from J, with 13 bases between. The CDR3 sequence is 15 residues long. The CDR3 region is CASSLDGSVSYEQYF. DNA for the CDR3: TGTGCCAGCAGCTTGGACGGGAGTGTCAGCTACGAGCAGTACTTC.

This clone came up many times. V and J are TRBV30 and TRBJ1-2; no clear D gene. Germline CDR1 is GTSNPN and CDR2 is SVGIG (reference sequence). The CDR3 is made up of 13 amino acids. V was shortened by 4 bases and J by 6 bases, with 15 bases between the two germline ends. The CDR3 DNA sequence: TGTGCCTGGACCATCGGACGGGTCCATGGCTACACCTTC. Its protein product is CAWTIGRVHGYTF. Supplemented by reference TRBV30 and TRBJ1-2, the full variable domain reads SQTIHQWPATLVQPVGSPLSLECTVEGTSNPNLYWYRQAAGRGLQLLFYSVGIGQISSEVPQNLSASRPQDRQFILSSKKLLLSDSGFYLCAWTIGRVHGYTFGSGTRLTVV.

The chain combines TRBV6-6 with TRBJ1-6; TRBD1 is a possible D gene (6 bases). The V and J ends lost 5 bases and 10 bases respectively, with 18 bases between them. Per germline, CDR1 MNHNY and CDR2 SVGAGI (reference sequence). The CDR3 extends over 15 amino acids. The CDR3: CASSKRQDIRSPLHF. CDR3 coding DNA: TGTGCCAGCAGTAAAAGACAGGACATAAGATCACCCCTCCACTTT.

The genes are TRBV11-3 and TRBJ2-1; D gene uncertain. V lost 3 bases, J lost 10 bases, and 16 bases lay in between. The CDR3 is 14 residues long. Per the germline V gene, CDR1 is SGHNT and CDR2 is YENEEA. The chain's CDR3 is CASSFEARAPEQFF. CDR3 nucleotides: TGTGCCAGCAGCTTCGAGGCTAGGGCCCCCGAGCAGTTCTTC.